The subject of this entry is one TCR beta chain. What it binds is unknown. One entry per CDR3 protein, called by TCRdb with MiXCR from the 5' RACE reads. The sample shows 300,000 to 400,000 distinct CDR3 sequences, around 15% of them seen only once. The sample belongs to a study of T-cell memory formation after mild COVID-19. Study-wide results and caveats: There were some responding clones in pre-infection memory, which suggested that cross-reactive memory had joined.

V lost 3 bases to trimming and J lost 0 bases; unmatched junction nucleotides: 12. The germline V gene has CDR1 SGDLS and CDR2 YYNGEE. The CDR3 loop spans 17 amino acids. The rearrangement joins TRBV9 to TRBJ2-7, with TRBD1 matching over 7 bases. Sequencing input: PBMCs or a T cell subset sorted from them (not recorded which). This clonotype was sampled from a man aged 18 to 30 who had mild COVID-19 (a few samples of this study predate the infection). Cell type and time point are not known. The CDR3 sequence is CASSGNRDRTSSYEQYF. The CDR3 DNA follows: TGTGCCAGCAGCGGGAATAGGGACAGAACGAGCTCCTACGAGCAGTACTTC.